The 25 T cell receptor beta chains below were found in one sample sequenced in a study of blood T cell repertoires in COVID-19. Sequencing was performed with immunoSEQ multiplex PCR; in TCRdb, only in-frame clones are kept and a portion is missing. The sample shows some 700,000 clones, 80% to 90% of them seen only once. The sample taken for sequencing was peripheral blood. Receptors were obtained from a woman younger than 30 with acute or convalescent COVID-19.

This chain joins TRBV6-4 and TRBJ2-7, with D maybe TRBD2 (7 bases). Trimming stripped 11 bases from V and 0 bases from J, with 26 bases between. The CDR3 has 17 residues. Germline CDR1 and CDR2: MRHNA and SNTAGT. DNA for the CDR3: TGTGCCCCCGACAGGAGGGGGGGACGGAGGGTCTCCTACGAGCAGTACTTC. Translated: CAPDRRGGRRVSYEQYF.

V and J are TRBV3-1 (or the pseudogene TRBV3-2) and TRBJ2-7; possibly TRBD2 for D (6 bases). The germline V and J ends were trimmed by 4 bases and 6 bases, with 19 bases remaining between them. This CDR3 is built from 15 residues. CDR1 and CDR2 from the germline V gene are LGHDT and YNNKEL (reference sequence). The CDR3: CASSRGGGNPGEQYF. CDR3 DNA sequence: TGTGCCAGCAGCCGGGGAGGAGGGAATCCCGGCGAGCAGTACTTC.

V usage is TRBV5-1 and J usage is TRBJ1-1, with D perhaps TRBD1 (6 bases). The V end was cut by 1 base, the J end by 5 bases, with 18 bases between. The CDR3 is 16 residues long. Germline V gene data show CDR1 as SGHRS and CDR2 as YFSETQ. The CDR3 DNA sequence: TGCGCCAGCAGCTTGAAACCTCCAGGGGTCGGGACTGAAGCTTTCTTT. Its translation is CASSLKPPGVGTEAFF.

The gene calls are TRBV7-6 and TRBJ1-5; the D gene is possibly TRBD1 (5 bases). V dropped 1 base and J dropped 7 bases, with 14 bases sitting between them. The CDR3 length is 15 residues. Germline V gene sequence: CDR1 SGHVS, CDR2 FNYEAQ. In DNA form, the CDR3 reads TGTGCCAGCAGCTTAGTCCCAGGGCGGGACCAGCCCCAGCATTTT. This encodes CASSLVPGRDQPQHF.

The chain is built from TRBV3-1 (or the pseudogene TRBV3-2) and TRBJ2-7; the D gene is possibly TRBD1 (7 bases). The CDR3 runs to 16 residues. Germline V lookup: CDR1 LGHDT, CDR2 YNNKEL (reference sequence). V gave up 3 bases and J gave up 0 bases, with 15 bases separating them. For the CDR3, the DNA is TGTGCCAGCAGCCAGAGCGCAGGGGGGTTCTCCTACGAGCAGTACTTC. Translating it yields CASSQSAGGFSYEQYF.

The chain is built from TRBV27 and TRBJ1-2, with 9 bases that match TRBD1. This CDR3 is built from 17 residues. Germline assignment: CDR1 MNHEY and CDR2 SMNVEV (reference sequence). With 0 bases clipped from V and 4 bases from J, the junction kept 9 bases outside the gene matches. Written as DNA, the CDR3 is TGTGCCAGCAGTTTATCCTCACAGGGGGCGCTTGGCTATGGCTACACCTTC. Amino acid sequence: CASSLSSQGALGYGYTF.

The chain links TRBV4-3 to TRBJ1-6; 8 nucleotides match TRBD1. V trimming: 0 bases; J trimming: 8 bases; junction bases outside the gene matches: 6. CDR1 and CDR2 (germline): LGHNA, YSLEER. The CDR3 is made up of 16 amino acids. CDR3 region: CASSQEEGTGDSPLHF. The CDR3 DNA reads as TGCGCCAGCAGCCAAGAGGAGGGGACAGGAGATTCACCCCTCCACTTT.

This clone was counted between two and nine times. The chain is built from TRBV10-1 and TRBJ2-7; 12 positions agree with TRBD1. Germline CDR1 reads WNHNN; CDR2 reads SYGVQD (reference sequence). CDR3 size: 13 residues. The J segment lost 1 base and the V segment lost 11 bases, leaving 3 bases of the junction unmatched. This chain's CDR3 is CAGTGGESYEQYF. Written as DNA, the CDR3 is TGCGCCGGGACAGGGGGCGAATCCTACGAGCAGTACTTC.

V gene TRBV30 combines with J gene TRBJ1-2; 8 bases agree with TRBD1. The germline gives CDR1 GTSNPN, CDR2 SVGIG (reference sequence). V was clipped by 4 bases and J by 4 bases; unmatched bases: 11. The CDR3 length is 15 residues. CDR3 in amino acids: CAWNASPDRGYGYTF. CDR3 nucleotides: TGTGCCTGGAACGCATCACCAGACAGGGGCTATGGCTACACCTTC. The full variable domain, completed using reference TRBV30 and TRBJ1-2, is SQTIHQWPATLVQPVGSPLSLECTVEGTSNPNLYWYRQAAGRGLQLLFYSVGIGQISSEVPQNLSASRPQDRQFILSSKKLLLSDSGFYLCAWNASPDRGYGYTFGSGTRLTVV.

This chain links TRBV4-1 with TRBJ1-5; weak D call: TRBD1 (5 bases). V was trimmed by 4 bases and J by 3 bases, leaving 22 bases between them. Germline-derived CDR1 and CDR2 are MGHRA and YSYEKL. The length of the CDR3 is 18 residues. Here the CDR3 reads CASSLSVWQGRNNQPQHF. The CDR3, as DNA: TGCGCCAGCAGCCTCTCCGTGTGGCAGGGTCGTAACAATCAGCCCCAGCATTTT.

The rearrangement uses TRBV3-1 (or the pseudogene TRBV3-2) and TRBJ1-6; 7 nucleotides line up with TRBD1. J gave up 5 bases and V 4 bases, and 2 bases lay outside the gene matches. The germline V gene encodes CDR1 LGHDT and CDR2 YNNKEL (reference sequence). The CDR3 is 14 residues long. The CDR3 loop is CASSPGQDNSPLHF. For the CDR3, the DNA is TGTGCCAGCAGCCCCGGACAGGATAATTCACCCCTCCACTTT.

This chain connects TRBV24-1 to TRBJ1-1; a weak D match, TRBD1 (5 bases). The CDR3 length is 15 residues. V was pared by 8 bases and J by 5 bases, with 20 bases between. Per the germline V gene, CDR1 is KGHDR and CDR2 is SFDVKD. The CDR3 protein is CATKSSGGAVTEAFF. The CDR3 DNA is TGTGCCACCAAATCCTCCGGAGGGGCTGTGACTGAAGCTTTCTTT.

The chain employs TRBV6-4 and TRBJ2-3, with 10 bases lining up with TRBD2. Germline loops: CDR1 MRHNA, CDR2 SNTAGT. The CDR3 has 13 amino acids. The junction had 6 bases not matched to a gene; V was cut back by 11 bases and J by 4 bases. CDR3 amino acids: CAVGAGGPDTQYF. The CDR3 bases are TGTGCCGTAGGAGCGGGGGGGCCAGATACGCAGTATTTT.

This chain uses TRBV5-1 with TRBJ2-7; D perhaps matches TRBD2 (6 bases). This CDR3 is built from 16 residues. The germline V gene encodes CDR1 SGHRS and CDR2 YFSETQ. Trimming removed 3 bases at V and 6 bases at J, with 22 bases between. The CDR3 sequence is CASSYPMTGVGREQYF. As DNA, the CDR3 is TGCGCCAGCAGCTACCCCATGACGGGGGTGGGGCGCGAGCAGTACTTC.

The V gene is TRBV30, the J gene TRBJ1-3; TRBD1 matches 9 bases. The CDR3 loop spans 15 amino acids. Per the germline V gene, CDR1 is GTSNPN and CDR2 is SVGIG (reference sequence). V lost 4 bases, J lost 3 bases, and 7 bases stayed unmatched. This chain's CDR3 is CAWKRDREFGNTIYF. The CDR3 DNA reads TGTGCCTGGAAGCGGGACAGGGAATTTGGAAACACCATATATTTT. Using reference TRBV30 and TRBJ1-3 for the parts outside the CDR3, the full variable domain is SQTIHQWPATLVQPVGSPLSLECTVEGTSNPNLYWYRQAAGRGLQLLFYSVGIGQISSEVPQNLSASRPQDRQFILSSKKLLLSDSGFYLCAWKRDREFGNTIYFGEGSWLTVV.

This rearrangement joins TRBV9 to TRBJ2-3, with D tentatively TRBD2 (5 bases). Germline CDR1 is SGDLS and CDR2 is YYNGEE. V lost 4 bases to trimming and J lost 2 bases, with 14 bases between them. This CDR3 contains 15 residues. The CDR3 protein is CASSPGGGYTDTQYF. CDR3 coding DNA: TGTGCCAGCAGCCCGGGTGGAGGTTACACAGATACGCAGTATTTT.

The V gene is TRBV6-5, the J gene TRBJ2-1; 7 positions agree with TRBD1. The CDR3 covers 15 residues. V trimming: 3 bases; J trimming: 6 bases; junction bases outside the gene matches: 8. Germline V gene sequence: CDR1 MNHEY, CDR2 SVGAGI. The CDR3 DNA is TGTGCCAGCAGTTATTCAGACAGGGTCTCCAATGAGCAGTTCTTC. Translation: CASSYSDRVSNEQFF.

The rearrangement links TRBV29-1 to TRBJ1-1; 7 nucleotides agree with TRBD1. CDR3 length equals 12 residues. Germline CDR1 is SQVTM and CDR2 is ANQGSEA. The V gene end was trimmed by 7 bases and the J gene end by 4 bases; junction bases not matched to a gene: 6. In DNA, the CDR3 is TGCAGCGCCGGTAGGGGGCTCACTGAAGCTTTCTTT. Translating gives CSAGRGLTEAFF.

The V gene is TRBV4-1, the J gene TRBJ1-2; the match to TRBD1 covers 11 bases. This CDR3 region has 18 residues. V lost 0 bases and J lost 7; bases outside the gene matches: 13. Per the germline V gene, CDR1 is MGHRA and CDR2 is YSYEKL. CDR3 in amino acids: CASSQEPSSGTGGVGYTF. The CDR3 DNA reads TGCGCCAGCAGCCAAGAGCCTTCGTCCGGGACAGGGGGTGTTGGCTACACCTTC.

V gene TRBV7-3 combines with J gene TRBJ2-5, with a weak D call TRBD1 (6 bases). The germline V gene encodes CDR1 SGHTA and CDR2 FQGTGA. Trimming took 1 base from V and 7 from J, leaving 10 bases between them. CDR3 size: 13 residues. The CDR3 region has the DNA TGTGCCAGCAGCTTAAACAGGGATGGGACCCAGTACTTC. Encoded protein: CASSLNRDGTQYF.

This clone has just one count. This sequence joins TRBV10-3 and TRBJ1-5; 7 bases map to TRBD1. The germline V gene encodes CDR1 ENHRY and CDR2 SYGVKD. The CDR3 is 16 residues long. Trimming at V came to 8 bases and at J to 5 bases, leaving 15 bases not matched to a gene. The CDR3 region is CAISNHKDREDQPQHF. The CDR3 nucleotides read TGTGCCATCTCTAACCACAAAGACAGGGAGGATCAGCCCCAGCATTTT.

V usage is TRBV7-2 and J usage is TRBJ1-1; D perhaps matches TRBD1 (6 bases). CDR1 SGHTA and CDR2 FQGNSA come from the germline V gene. Trimming shortened V by 7 bases and J by 0 bases, and 15 bases separated the two germline ends. The CDR3 sequence is 15 residues long. CDR3 bases: TGTGCCAGCACCAATAGACAGGAGATGAACACTGAAGCTTTCTTT. Translating gives CASTNRQEMNTEAFF.

In DNA form, the CDR3 reads TGTGCCAGCAGCCAATGGACAACTCATTCCTACGAGCAGTACTTC. As protein: CASSQWTTHSYEQYF. The chain carries TRBV5-8 and TRBJ2-7; a weak D match, TRBD1 (5 bases). The CDR3 consists of 15 residues. Germline-derived CDR1 and CDR2 are SGHTS and YDEGEE. V gave up 4 bases and J gave up 1 base, with 15 bases separating them.

The chain has TRBV10-2 and TRBJ1-1; possible D gene TRBD1, 5 bases. The CDR3 length is 13 residues. Germline V lookup: CDR1 WSHSY, CDR2 SAAADI. Trimming pared 8 bases from V and 3 bases from J, leaving 13 bases between. Here the CDR3 DNA reads TGCGCCAGCTGGGACTTATTGGACACTGAAGCTTTCTTT. It specifies CASWDLLDTEAFF.

The V gene is TRBV5-6, the J gene TRBJ2-7; TRBD2 aligns across 11 bases. The V gene end was trimmed by 4 bases and the J gene end by 0 bases; junction bases not matched to a gene: 9. Per the germline V gene, CDR1 is SGHDT and CDR2 is YYEEEE. The CDR3 covers 17 residues. The CDR3 nucleotides are TGTGCCAGCAGCGCCCTAGCGGGGGGCCTTTACTCCTACGAGCAGTACTTC. Protein sequence: CASSALAGGLYSYEQYF.